The present T cell receptor (beta chain) was sequenced within a study of blood T cell repertoires in COVID-19. Trimming removed 0 bases at V and 10 bases at J, with 19 bases between. Germline V gene lookup returns CDR1 GTSNPN and CDR2 SVGIG (reference sequence). The CDR3 extends over 16 amino acids. Repertoires were generated with immunoSEQ multiplex PCR, while TCRdb's copy carries only in-frame clones and drops some. There are around 110,000 clones in the sample; about nine tenths occur only once, and 1% to 1.5% lies in the top ten. The sequence was obtained from a woman younger than 45 with acute or convalescent COVID-19. Sequences were obtained from peripheral blood. The chain links TRBV30 to TRBJ1-6; no clear D. CDR3 coding DNA: TGTGCCTGGAGTGTAGATACACTCCGATCGGGATCACCCCTCCACTTT. It yields the protein CAWSVDTLRSGSPLHF.